This T cell receptor beta chain was observed in a study of glioma-infiltrating T cells. Whole-study results and caveats: Tissue-blood divergence was below expectation in non-neoplastic patients, above in gliomas. Very few CDR3 sequences were shared between tissue and blood.

The CDR3 spans 13 residues. Germline CDR1 and CDR2: KGHSH and LQKENI. V was cut by 6 bases and J by 4 bases, with 13 bases left in between. This clonotype was picked up many times. Its antigen is unknown. Using RNA template, CDR3s of TCR alpha and beta were amplified with iRepertoire arm-PCR. TCRdb called the multiplex PCR reads again in MiXCR, with one record for every CDR3 protein. The table has some 100,000 distinct CDR3 sequences, less than 30% seen once. The clonotype was recovered from a human donor with low-grade glioma or glioblastoma, undergoing nonglioma brain surgery, or in good health (not recorded which). The chain couples TRBV18 to TRBJ2-7; tentatively, D is TRBD1 (5 bases). The sample was glioma tissue, nonneoplastic brain tissue, or PBMCs (not recorded which). CDR3 amino acids: CASSETDSYEQYF. The CDR3 nucleotides read TGTGCCAGCTCTGAGACAGACTCTTACGAGCAGTACTTC.